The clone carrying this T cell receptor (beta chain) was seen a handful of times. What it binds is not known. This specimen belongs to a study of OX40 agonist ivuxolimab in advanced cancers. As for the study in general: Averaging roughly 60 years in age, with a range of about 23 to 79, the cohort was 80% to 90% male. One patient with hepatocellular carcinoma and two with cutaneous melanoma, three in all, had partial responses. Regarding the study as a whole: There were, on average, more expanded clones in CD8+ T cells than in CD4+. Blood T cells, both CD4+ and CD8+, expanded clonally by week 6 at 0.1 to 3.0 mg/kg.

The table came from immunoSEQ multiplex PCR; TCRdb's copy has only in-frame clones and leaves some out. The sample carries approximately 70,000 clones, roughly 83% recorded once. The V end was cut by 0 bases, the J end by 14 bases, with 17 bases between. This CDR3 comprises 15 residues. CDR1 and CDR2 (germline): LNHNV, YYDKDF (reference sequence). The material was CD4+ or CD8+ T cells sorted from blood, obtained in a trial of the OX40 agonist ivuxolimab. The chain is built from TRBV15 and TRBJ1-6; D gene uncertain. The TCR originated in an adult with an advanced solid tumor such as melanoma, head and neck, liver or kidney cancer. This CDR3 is CATSRDKAPSKSLHF. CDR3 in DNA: TGTGCCACCAGCAGAGATAAGGCTCCTTCCAAATCCCTCCACTTT.